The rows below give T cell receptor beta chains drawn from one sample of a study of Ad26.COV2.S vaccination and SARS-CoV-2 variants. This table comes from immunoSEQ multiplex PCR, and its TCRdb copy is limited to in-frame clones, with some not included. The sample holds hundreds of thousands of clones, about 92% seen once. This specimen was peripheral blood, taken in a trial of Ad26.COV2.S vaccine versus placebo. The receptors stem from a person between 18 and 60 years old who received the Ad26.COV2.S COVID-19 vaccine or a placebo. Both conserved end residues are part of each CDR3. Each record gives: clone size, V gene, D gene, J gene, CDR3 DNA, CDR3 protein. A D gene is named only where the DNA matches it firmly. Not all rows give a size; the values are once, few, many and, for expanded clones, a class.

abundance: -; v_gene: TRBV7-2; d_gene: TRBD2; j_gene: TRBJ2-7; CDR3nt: TGTGCCAGCAGGAACATGCCGGGACTAGCGGGCTACGAGCAGTACTTC; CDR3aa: CASRNMPGLAGYEQYF
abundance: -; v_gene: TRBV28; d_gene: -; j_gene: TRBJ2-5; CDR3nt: TGTGCCAGCAGTTCCTTCCTAGAGGGCATCCAAGAGACCCAGTACTTC; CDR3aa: CASSSFLEGIQETQYF
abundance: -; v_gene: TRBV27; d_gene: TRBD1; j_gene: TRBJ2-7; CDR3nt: TGTGCCAGCAGCCCAGGGACAGGGGGCTACGAGCAGTACTTC; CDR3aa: CASSPGTGGYEQYF
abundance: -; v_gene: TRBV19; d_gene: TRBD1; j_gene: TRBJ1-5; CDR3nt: TGTGCCAGTAGACCGGGACAGGGGGGCAATCAGCCCCAGCATTTT; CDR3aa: CASRPGQGGNQPQHF
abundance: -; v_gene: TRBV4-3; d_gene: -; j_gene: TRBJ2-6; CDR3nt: TGCGCCAGCAGCCAAGTACTGCCGGGGGCGATCGGGGCCAACGTCCTGACTTTC; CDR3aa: CASSQVLPGAIGANVLTF
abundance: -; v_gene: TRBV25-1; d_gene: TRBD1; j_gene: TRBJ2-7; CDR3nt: TGTGCCAGCAGTAGGGGACAGGAGAGCTCCTACGAGCAGTACTTC; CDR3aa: CASSRGQESSYEQYF
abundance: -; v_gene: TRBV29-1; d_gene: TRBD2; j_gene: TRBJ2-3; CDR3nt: TGCAGCGTCGAAGGGCTCCTAGCGGGGGGGACAGATACGCAGTATTTT; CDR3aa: CSVEGLLAGGTDTQYF
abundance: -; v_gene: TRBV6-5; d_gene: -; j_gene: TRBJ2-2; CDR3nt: TGTGCCAGCAGTTATGGCAGGGCCACCGGGGAGCTGTTTTTT; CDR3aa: CASSYGRATGELFF
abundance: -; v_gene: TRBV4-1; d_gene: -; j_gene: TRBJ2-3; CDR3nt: TGCGCCAGCAGCCAACGGGGCTCTTCCGCAGATACGCAGTATTTT; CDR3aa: CASSQRGSSADTQYF
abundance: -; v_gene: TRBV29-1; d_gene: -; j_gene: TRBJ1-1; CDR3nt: TGCAGCGTTGGCGGGGTAAGGGGCACTGAAGCTTTCTTT; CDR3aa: CSVGGVRGTEAFF
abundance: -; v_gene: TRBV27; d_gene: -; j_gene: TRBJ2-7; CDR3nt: TGTGCCAGCAGTTCATGGACAGACTCCCGCGAGCAGTACTTC; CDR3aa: CASSSWTDSREQYF
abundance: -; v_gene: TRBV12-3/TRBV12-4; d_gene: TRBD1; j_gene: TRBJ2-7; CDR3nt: TGTGCCAGCAGACCCGGGACAGGCGCGATGCAGTACTTC; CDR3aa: CASRPGTGAMQYF
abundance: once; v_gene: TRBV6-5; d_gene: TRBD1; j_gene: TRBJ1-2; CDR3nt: TGTGCCAGCAGGTCCCCCCAGGGGGCCCGTGATGGCTACACCTTC; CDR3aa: CASRSPQGARDGYTF
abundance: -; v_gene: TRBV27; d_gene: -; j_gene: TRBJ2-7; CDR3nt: TGTGCCAGCAGTTTATCCCATAACCACGAGCAGTACTTC; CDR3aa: CASSLSHNHEQYF
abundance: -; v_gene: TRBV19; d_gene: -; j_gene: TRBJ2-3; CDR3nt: TGTGCCAGTAGTATAGATTACGATTCCAGCACAGATACGCAGTATTTT; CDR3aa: CASSIDYDSSTDTQYF
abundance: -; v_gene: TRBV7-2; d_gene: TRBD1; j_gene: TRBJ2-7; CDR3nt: TGTGCCAGCAGCTTGGGACAGAGTACCTACGAGCAGTACTTC; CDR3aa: CASSLGQSTYEQYF
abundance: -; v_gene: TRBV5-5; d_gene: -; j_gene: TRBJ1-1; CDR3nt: TGTGCCAGCAGGTATGTAGACAGTAGGAACACTGAAGCTTTCTTT; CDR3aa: CASRYVDSRNTEAFF
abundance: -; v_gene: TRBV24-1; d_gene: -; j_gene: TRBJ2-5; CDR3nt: TGTGCCACCAGTGATACGGGGCGGGAGACCCAGTACTTC; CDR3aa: CATSDTGRETQYF
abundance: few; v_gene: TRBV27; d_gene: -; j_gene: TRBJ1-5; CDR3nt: TGTGCCAGCAGTTTAGTCGGTCGCGGTAGCAATCAGCCCCAGCATTTT; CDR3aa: CASSLVGRGSNQPQHF
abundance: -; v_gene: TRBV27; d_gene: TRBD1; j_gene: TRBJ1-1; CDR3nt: TGTGCCAGCAGTTTATCAGGCAGGGGGCACGGACGCAGACAGGGGGAAGCTGAAGCTTTCTTT; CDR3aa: CASSLSGRGHGRRQGEAEAFF
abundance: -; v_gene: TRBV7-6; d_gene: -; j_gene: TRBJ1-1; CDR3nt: TGTGCCAGCAGCTTAGCCGCCGGGTATGTTGGGTCGATTGAAGCTTTCTTT; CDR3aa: CASSLAAGYVGSIEAFF
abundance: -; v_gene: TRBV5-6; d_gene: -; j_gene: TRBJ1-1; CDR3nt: TGTGCCAGCAGCTTGAGAGGGGTCGGGAGGGTGAACACTGAAGCTTTCTTT; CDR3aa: CASSLRGVGRVNTEAFF
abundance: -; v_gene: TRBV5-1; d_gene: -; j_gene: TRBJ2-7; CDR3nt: TGCGCCAGCAGCTTGATATCGGGACACATCTACGAGCAGTACTTC; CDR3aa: CASSLISGHIYEQYF
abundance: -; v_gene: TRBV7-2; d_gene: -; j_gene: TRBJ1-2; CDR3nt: TGTGCCAGCAGCCAAGGACAACCCTATGGCTACACCTTC; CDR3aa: CASSQGQPYGYTF
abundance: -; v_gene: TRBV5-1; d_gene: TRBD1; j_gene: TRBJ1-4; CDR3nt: TGCGCCAGCCGGGACAGGATTAATGAAAAACTGTTTTTT; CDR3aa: CASRDRINEKLFF
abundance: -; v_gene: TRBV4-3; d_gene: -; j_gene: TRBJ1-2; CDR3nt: TGCGCCAGCAGCCAAGACACCTTTAACTATGGCTACACCTTC; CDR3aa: CASSQDTFNYGYTF
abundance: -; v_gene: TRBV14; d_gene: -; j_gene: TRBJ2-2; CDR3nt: TGTGCCAGCAGCCAAGTTCGTCCCCGTGCCGCGAGACACGGTGAGAACACCGGGGAGCTGTTTTTT; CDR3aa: CASSQVRPRAARHGENTGELFF